The sample holds a few counts of the clone carrying this T cell receptor beta chain. Its antigen is as yet unknown. The record originates from a study of regulatory T cells in long-lasting Graves disease. The V and J ends lost 6 bases and 4 bases respectively, with 12 bases between them. Germline lookup yields CDR1 SGHTA and CDR2 FQGTGA. CDR3 length: 13 residues. Arm-PCR of CDR3 regions and iRepertoire HTBI primers were the basis on which TCR beta libraries were built. TCRdb processed the multiplex PCR reads anew with MiXCR; each CDR3 protein has one entry. Of about 500,000 distinct CDR3 sequences in the sample, around 15% were seen once. Overall study results and limits: Not thyroid tissue but only peripheral blood was studied.

Time point meaning: newly diagnosed GD, antithyroid drugs for less than 3 months. The TCR library was prepared using RNA isolated from PBMCs. The patients included were those that came from an endocrinology department in Xi'an, China. These sequences were also reported in another study, on T cells in Graves' hyperthyroidism and ophthalmopathy.

This TCR derives from a man aged 40-55 years with Graves disease. The chain carries TRBV7-3 and TRBJ1-1; D unresolved. The source was peripheral blood mononuclear cells (PBMCs), collected at new diagnosis, from a patient treated with antithyroid drugs. Written as DNA, the CDR3 is TGTGCCAGCAGTCTAGTGTCCGTCACTGAAGCTTTCTTT. Translation gives CASSLVSVTEAFF.